The rows below give T cell receptor beta chains drawn from one sample of a study of identical twins. MiXCR was run by TCRdb on the 5' RACE reads, yielding one entry per CDR3 protein. Of 400,000 to 650,000 distinct CDR3 sequences listed, 22% are singletons. This same sample was also taken into another study, of T cells expressing NK-cell markers.

Material for sequencing was CD4+ T cells sorted from blood. The receptors come from a woman aged 18-30 years in good health. CDR3s include the opening cysteine and the closing phenylalanine or tryptophan. D genes are given only for firm matches. Rows give clone size only sometimes, using once, few, many, or a class for an expanded clone.

TRBJ2-1,TRBV5-1,few,-,TGCGCCAGCAGCTTGGAGAGGACAGCGTACAATGAGCAGTTCTTC,CASSLERTAYNEQFF
TRBJ1-4,TRBV20-1,few,TRBD1,TGCAGTGCTATCGACAGGGCGGGAGAAAAACTGTTTTTT,CSAIDRAGEKLFF
TRBJ1-6,TRBV5-1,few,-,TGCGCCAGCAGCTTGGATGGAGGCAATTCACCCCTCCACTTT,CASSLDGGNSPLHF
TRBJ2-7,TRBV7-9,few,-,TGTGCCAGCAGCCCCGGGTCTCAGCTAGAAGAATCCTACGAGCAGTACTTC,CASSPGSQLEESYEQYF
TRBJ2-3,TRBV20-1,-,-,TGCAGTGCTAGAGATTCCCCCCTTAGTAGGGTCGCATCAGATACGCAGTATTTT,CSARDSPLSRVASDTQYF
TRBJ2-2,TRBV12-3/TRBV12-4,-,-,TGTGCCAGCAGGTTAGGGGGCGGGGAGCTGTTTTTT,CASRLGGGELFF
TRBJ1-6,TRBV20-1,-,-,TGCAGTGCTACGTCAACAGGGTTGAATAATTCACCCCTCCACTTT,CSATSTGLNNSPLHF
TRBJ1-2,TRBV12-3/TRBV12-4,many,-,TGTGCCAGCAGCGCCGCAGCTCCAAAAGGCTACACCTTC,CASSAAAPKGYTF
TRBJ1-1,TRBV29-1,once,-,TGCAGCGTTGCCTGGGGACTCAACACTGAAGCTTTCTTT,CSVAWGLNTEAFF
TRBJ1-1,TRBV6-1,-,-,TGTGCCAGCAGCCTGGACGGCTGGAACACTGAAGCTTTCTTT,CASSLDGWNTEAFF
TRBJ2-1,TRBV20-1,few,-,TGCAGTGCCACCCCCGGACGGAATGAGCAGTTCTTC,CSATPGRNEQFF
TRBJ1-2,TRBV6-1,few,-,TGTGCCAGCAGTCAAACCTGGACGACAGTTAACTATGGCTACACCTTC,CASSQTWTTVNYGYTF
TRBJ1-1,TRBV3-1,-,-,TGTGCCAGCAGTCCGGGACCGAGGAACACTGAAGCTTTCTTT,CASSPGPRNTEAFF
TRBJ2-3,TRBV30,-,-,TGTGCCTGTAGGAGAGATACGCAGTATTTT,CACRRDTQYF
TRBJ2-1,TRBV5-1,-,-,TGCGCCAGCAGCTTGGCCGGGGTCGAGCAGTTCTTC,CASSLAGVEQFF
TRBJ1-6,TRBV6-2/TRBV6-3,-,-,TGTGCCAGCAGTTACTCCCCGAGGGGGAGGAATTCACCCCTCCACTTT,CASSYSPRGRNSPLHF
TRBJ1-1,TRBV5-1,few,-,TGCGCCAGCAGCTTGATAGCTACCACTGAAGCTTTCTTT,CASSLIATTEAFF
TRBJ2-6,TRBV10-3,-,-,TGTGCCATCGGGACTTCATACTCTGGGGCCAACGTCCTGACTTTC,CAIGTSYSGANVLTF
TRBJ2-1,TRBV20-1,few,TRBD2,TGCAGTGCTTACGCCGCGATAGCGGGAGGGCCTATGTATGAGCAGTTCTTC,CSAYAAIAGGPMYEQFF
TRBJ2-5,TRBV3-1,-,TRBD2,TGTGCCAGCAGCCAAAGGGCGGGAGGGCCTGTATTGGAGACCCAGTACTTC,CASSQRAGGPVLETQYF
TRBJ2-5,TRBV2,-,-,TGTGCCATGGGCGAAGAGACCCAGTACTTC,CAMGEETQYF
TRBJ2-7,TRBV20-1,many,TRBD2,TGCAGTGCCCGTTGGATGGGGCGGGGGGTCGTCTCCTACGAGCAGTACTTC,CSARWMGRGVVSYEQYF
TRBJ2-4,TRBV20-1,few,TRBD2,TGCAGTGCTGGGTTAGCGGGAGGGAGGAACATTCAGTACTTC,CSAGLAGGRNIQYF
TRBJ2-1,TRBV20-1,few,TRBD2,TGCAGTGCTACCCCCACACTAGCGGGAAAGCAGGATGAGCAGTTCTTC,CSATPTLAGKQDEQFF
TRBJ2-2,TRBV5-1,-,-,TGCGCCAGCAGCTTAGAGGGTTCCAACACCGGGGAGCTGTTTTTT,CASSLEGSNTGELFF
TRBJ2-7,TRBV6-1,-,TRBD1,TGTGCCAGCGGGGGTGGACAGGGATTATACGAGCAGTACTTC,CASGGGQGLYEQYF
TRBJ2-7,TRBV10-2,-,-,TGCGCCAGCCTTGGCGCTTCCTGGACCGCAATGGCCTACGAGCAGTACTTC,CASLGASWTAMAYEQYF
TRBJ2-7,TRBV12-3/TRBV12-4,-,-,TGTGCCAGCAGTTTGGAAGACAGGAGCTCCTACGAGCAGTACTTC,CASSLEDRSSYEQYF
TRBJ2-7,TRBV20-1,-,-,TGCAGTGCTAGAGCCAGGCCCAAAGTCGAGCAGTACTTC,CSARARPKVEQYF
TRBJ1-6,TRBV7-9,-,-,TGTGCCAGCACCCCCTTTTTAACAGGGACCCTCCACTTT,CASTPFLTGTLHF
TRBJ2-2,TRBV3-1,-,TRBD1,TGTGCCAGCAGCCGGACAGGCCACACCGGGGAGCTGTTTTTT,CASSRTGHTGELFF
TRBJ2-3,TRBV20-1,-,TRBD2,TGCAGTGTCCCCGGTAGGACTAGCGGGATTGTTACGCAGTATTTT,CSVPGRTSGIVTQYF
TRBJ1-5,TRBV12-3/TRBV12-4,-,TRBD1,TGTGCCAGCAGTTTTGGTAGGGGGCTGTGGGGCAATCAGCCCCAGCATTTT,CASSFGRGLWGNQPQHF
TRBJ1-1,TRBV6-1,few,TRBD1,TGTGCCAGCAGTACCCGGACAGGGTCGAGGACTGAAGCTTTCTTT,CASSTRTGSRTEAFF
TRBJ2-1,TRBV5-1,many,TRBD2,TGCGCCAGCAGCTTGGGTAGCGGGAGTAAGAATGAGCAGTTCTTC,CASSLGSGSKNEQFF
TRBJ2-3,TRBV20-1,-,-,TGCAGTGCTGGCAACTCCAGGAGCGGTAGCACAGATACGCAGTATTTT,CSAGNSRSGSTDTQYF
TRBJ2-7,TRBV18,-,TRBD2,TGTGCCAGCTCACCAACGGCGGGAGGGCCGTACGAGCAGTACTTC,CASSPTAGGPYEQYF
TRBJ2-7,TRBV20-1,few,TRBD2,TGCAGTGCTAGAGTAGCGGGAGGGCCGGTCGACGAGCAGTACTTC,CSARVAGGPVDEQYF
TRBJ1-1,TRBV6-6,many,-,TGTGCCAGCAGCAGAGCAGGGAACACTGAAGCTTTCTTT,CASSRAGNTEAFF
TRBJ1-1,TRBV29-1,many,-,TGCAGAGGGCAGGCGGACACTGAAGCTTTCTTT,CRGQADTEAFF
TRBJ2-3,TRBV20-1,-,TRBD2,TGCAGTGCTAGTGAAGCGGGGGACAGCACAGATACGCAGTATTTT,CSASEAGDSTDTQYF
TRBJ2-2,TRBV10-2,-,-,TGCGCCAGCAGTGAGTCACAGGGATGGACCGGGGAGCTGTTTTTT,CASSESQGWTGELFF
TRBJ2-7,TRBV20-1,many,TRBD1,TGCAGTGCGGGACAGGGTGTGGACGAGCAGTACTTC,CSAGQGVDEQYF